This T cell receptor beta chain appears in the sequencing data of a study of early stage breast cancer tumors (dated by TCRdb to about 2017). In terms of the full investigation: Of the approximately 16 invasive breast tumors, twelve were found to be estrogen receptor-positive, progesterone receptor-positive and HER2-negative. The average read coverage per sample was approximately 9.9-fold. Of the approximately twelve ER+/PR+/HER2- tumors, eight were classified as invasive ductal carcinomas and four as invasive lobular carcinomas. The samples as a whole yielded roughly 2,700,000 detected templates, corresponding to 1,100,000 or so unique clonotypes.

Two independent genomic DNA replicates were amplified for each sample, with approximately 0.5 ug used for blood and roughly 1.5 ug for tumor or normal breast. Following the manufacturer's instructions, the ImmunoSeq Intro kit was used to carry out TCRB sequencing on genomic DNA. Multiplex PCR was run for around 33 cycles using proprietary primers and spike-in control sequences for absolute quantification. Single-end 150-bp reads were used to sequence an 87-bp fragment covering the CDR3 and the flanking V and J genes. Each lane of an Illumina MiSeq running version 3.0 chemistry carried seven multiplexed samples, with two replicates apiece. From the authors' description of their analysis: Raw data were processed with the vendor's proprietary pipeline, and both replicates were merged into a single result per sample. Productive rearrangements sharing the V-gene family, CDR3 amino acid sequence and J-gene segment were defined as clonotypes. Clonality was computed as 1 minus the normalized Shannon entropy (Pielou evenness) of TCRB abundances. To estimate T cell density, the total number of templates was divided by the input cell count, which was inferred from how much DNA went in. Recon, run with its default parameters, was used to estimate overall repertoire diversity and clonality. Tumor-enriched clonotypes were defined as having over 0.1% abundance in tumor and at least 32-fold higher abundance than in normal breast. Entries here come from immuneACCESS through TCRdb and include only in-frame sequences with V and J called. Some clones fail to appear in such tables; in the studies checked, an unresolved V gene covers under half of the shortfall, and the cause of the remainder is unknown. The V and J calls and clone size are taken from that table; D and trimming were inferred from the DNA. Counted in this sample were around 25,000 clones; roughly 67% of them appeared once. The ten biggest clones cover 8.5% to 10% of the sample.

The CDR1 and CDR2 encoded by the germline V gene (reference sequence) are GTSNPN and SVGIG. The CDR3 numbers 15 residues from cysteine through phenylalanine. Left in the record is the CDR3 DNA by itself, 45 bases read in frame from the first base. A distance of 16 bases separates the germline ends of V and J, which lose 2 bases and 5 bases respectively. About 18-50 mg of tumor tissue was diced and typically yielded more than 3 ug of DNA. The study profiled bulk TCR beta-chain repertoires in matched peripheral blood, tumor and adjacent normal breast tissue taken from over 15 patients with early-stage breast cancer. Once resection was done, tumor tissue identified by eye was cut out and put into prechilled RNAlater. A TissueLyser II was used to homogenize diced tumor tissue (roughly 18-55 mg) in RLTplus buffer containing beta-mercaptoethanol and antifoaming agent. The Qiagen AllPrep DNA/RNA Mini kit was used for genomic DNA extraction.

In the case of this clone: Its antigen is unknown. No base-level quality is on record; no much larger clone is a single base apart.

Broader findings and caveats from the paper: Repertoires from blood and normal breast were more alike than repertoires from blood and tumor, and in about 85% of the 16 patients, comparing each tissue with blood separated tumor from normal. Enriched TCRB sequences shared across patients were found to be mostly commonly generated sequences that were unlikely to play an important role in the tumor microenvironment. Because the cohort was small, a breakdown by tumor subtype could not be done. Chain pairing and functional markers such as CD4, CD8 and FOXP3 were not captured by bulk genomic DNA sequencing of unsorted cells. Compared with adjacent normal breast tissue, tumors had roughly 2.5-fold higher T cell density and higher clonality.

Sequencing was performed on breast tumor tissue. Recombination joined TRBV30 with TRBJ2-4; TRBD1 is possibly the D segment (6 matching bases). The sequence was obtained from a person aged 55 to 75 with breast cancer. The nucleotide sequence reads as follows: TGTGCCTGGAGTAAGGGGGTCTTAGTCCAAAACATTCAGTACTTC. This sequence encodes CAWSKGVLVQNIQYF.